The 21 T cell receptor beta chains below come from one sample, sequenced in a study of T cell clonality in common variable immunodeficiency. Broader study findings: Common variable immunodeficiency TCR beta sequences reportedly had fewer deletions and N-nucleotide insertions.

Only in-frame clones appear in the TCRdb table, and some are missing; sequencing was by immunoSEQ multiplex PCR. The profile covers roughly 12,000 clones, none occurring a single time. These receptors' antigens are unknown. Sequencing was performed on peripheral blood mononuclear cells. These receptor sequences come from a human donor with common variable immunodeficiency.

With regard to this clone: With the read ending 3 residues before the CDR3 end, the germline J gene is used to fill in that end. This chain connects TRBV5-1 to TRBJ1-2; D unresolved. Germline lookup yields CDR1 SGHRS and CDR2 YFSETQ. The CDR3 has 13 amino acids. The DNA read from the CDR3 is TGCGCCAGCAGCTTGAGCGGTAGGGAAGGC. Its protein product is CASSLSGREG. The CDR3 in full is CASSLSGREGYTF.

In regard to this clone: The CDR3 end falls 3 residues outside the read, so it is completed with the germline J gene. Other DNA sequences in the sample encode the same CDR3. V usage is TRBV2 and J usage is TRBJ2-7; 11 nucleotides line up with TRBD1. The CDR3 runs 16 residues. The V segment lost 5 bases and the J segment 0 bases; nucleotides outside the gene matches: 6. Germline V gene sequence: CDR1 SNHLY, CDR2 FYNNEI. The CDR3 loop reads CASSRDRGASSYEQYF. The covered CDR3 bases are TGTGCCAGCAGTCGGGACAGGGGGGCTAGCTCCTACGAG.

Turning to this clone: The read stops 3 residues short of the end of the CDR3; the missing end is completed from the germline J gene. This sequence joins TRBV6-2 or TRBV6-3 and TRBJ1-2; unclear D gene. CDR3 size: 15 residues. Trimming stripped 6 bases from V and 2 bases from J, with 16 bases between. CDR1 is MNHEY, CDR2 SVGEGT, per germline. CDR3 sequence: CASRTITDANYGYTF. The CDR3 bases that were read are TGTGCCAGCAGGACTATCACCGACGCCAACTATGGC.

This clone has only a few counts. The CDR3 end lies 3 residues beyond the end of the read and is filled in from the germline J gene. The J gene is TRBJ2-1, the V gene TRBV20-1, with 11 bases fitting TRBD2. The J segment lost 4 bases and the V segment lost 1 base, leaving 6 bases of the junction unmatched. The CDR3 sequence is 16 residues long. Looked up from germline, CDR1 is DFQATT and CDR2 is SNEGSKA (reference sequence). CDR3 residues: CSARAPTSGGYNEQFF. CDR3 bases read: TGCAGTGCTAGAGCCCCAACTAGCGGGGGTTACAATGAG.

Incomplete CDR3 DNA: TGTGCCAGCAGTTACTCGGACAGGGGCGAG. Translation gives CASSYSDRGE. The complete CDR3 sequence is CASSYSDRGEQYF. The chain recombines TRBV6-2 or TRBV6-3 with TRBJ2-7, with 9 bases that match TRBD1. The read stops 3 residues short of the end of the CDR3; the missing end is completed from the germline J gene. The CDR3 runs to 13 residues. V trimming: 0 bases; J trimming: 6 bases; junction bases outside the gene matches: 0. The germline CDR1 and CDR2 sequences are MNHEY and SVGEGT.

Only a few counts were recorded for this clone. The CDR3 end falls 3 residues outside the read, so it is completed with the germline J gene. The chain links TRBV19 to TRBJ1-2; no clear D. CDR1 is LNHDA, CDR2 SQIVND, per germline (reference sequence). The CDR3 has 14 residues. Deletions cut 5 bases from V and 3 bases from J, with 13 bases between. CDR3 residues: CASSSVSDYYGYTF. The covered CDR3 bases are TGTGCCAGTAGTTCCGTCAGTGATTACTATGGC.

The DNA read from the CDR3 is TGTGCCAGTAGCAGCCTCCGGGACAGGGTACGATTAAATCAGCCC. It translates to CASSSLRDRVRLNQP. The whole CDR3 sequence is CASSSLRDRVRLNQPQHF. J is TRBJ1-5 and V is TRBV19; TRBD1 matches 9 bases. Read data end 3 residues before the CDR3 end; the end is taken from the germline J gene. The length of the CDR3 is 18 residues. The J segment lost 4 bases and the V segment lost 6 bases, leaving 16 bases of the junction unmatched. Germline lookup yields CDR1 LNHDA and CDR2 SQIVND (reference sequence).

A word on this clone: The read finishes 3 residues shy of the CDR3 end, and the germline J gene is used to complete it. The chain recombines TRBV2 with TRBJ1-4; D may be TRBD1 (5 bases). CDR1 and CDR2 (germline): SNHLY, FYNNEI. The length of the CDR3 is 12 residues. Trimming left V 9 bases short and J 8 bases short, with 13 bases between. The CDR3 loop reads CASRTLWEKLFF. The CDR3 bases that were read are TGTGCCAGTCGGACATTATGGGAAAAA. Full variable domain (missing parts from reference TRBV2 and TRBJ1-4): EPEVTQTPSHQVTQMGQEVILRCVPISNHLYFYWYRQILGQKVEFLVSFYNNEISEKSEIFDDQFSVERPDGSNFTLKIRSTKLEDSAMYFCASRTLWEKLFFGSGTQLSVL.

This clone was observed many times. The sequenced fragment ends 3 residues before the CDR3 boundary, so the rest is inferred from the germline J gene. This rearrangement joins TRBV29-1 to TRBJ1-1; TRBD1 matches at 7 bases. The CDR3 sequence is 12 residues long. Looked up from germline, CDR1 is SQVTM and CDR2 is ANQGSEA. V shed 5 bases and J 6 bases; nucleotides not matched to a gene: 6. The CDR3: CSVSETGAEAFF. CDR3 bases read: TGCAGCGTTTCCGAAACAGGGGCTGAA.

A note on this clone: The observed sequence ends 3 residues before the CDR3 terminus, with the missing tail filled in from the germline J gene. V and J are TRBV10-3 and TRBJ2-7; 7 bases are a match to TRBD1. CDR1 and CDR2 from the germline V gene are ENHRY and SYGVKD. The CDR3 is 14 residues long. V gave up 2 bases and J gave up 3 bases; unmatched junction bases: 4. CDR3 bases read: TGTGCCATCAGTGAGGGGACAGCCCACTACGAG. This encodes CAISEGTAHYE. The whole CDR3 protein is CAISEGTAHYEQYF.

The table lists this clone with a few counts. The read is 3 residues too short to cover the CDR3 end, so that end is filled in from the germline J gene. The V call is TRBV6-1, the J call TRBJ2-1, with 7 bases aligning to TRBD2. The length of the CDR3 is 19 residues. Trimming cost V 0 bases and J 7 bases; bases outside gene matches: 18. CDR1 and CDR2 (germline): MNHNS, SASEGT. The CDR3 sequence is CASSEAIRFSGVAVNEQFF. The covered CDR3 bases are TGTGCCAGCAGTGAAGCGATTCGGTTCAGCGGGGTGGCAGTTAATGAG.

This clone has a handful of counts. The read is 3 residues too short to cover the CDR3 end, so that end is filled in from the germline J gene. V is TRBV5-5 and J is TRBJ1-6; D unresolved. This CDR3 is built from 14 residues. Germline CDR1 SGHKS, CDR2 YYEKEE (reference sequence). Trimming cost V 7 bases and J 0 bases, with 8 bases left between them. The CDR3 DNA, read in part, is TGTGCCAGCTGCGGAGGCTCCTATAATTCACCC. Translating gives CASCGGSYNSP. The full CDR3 reads CASCGGSYNSPLHF.

As for this clone: The CDR3 end lies 3 residues beyond the end of the read and is filled in from the germline J gene. The chain couples TRBV11-2 to TRBJ1-4; 9 positions agree with TRBD1. The CDR3 runs to 14 residues. Germline values: CDR1 SGHAT, CDR2 FQNNGV. The covered CDR3 bases are TGTGCCAGCAGCTTAGGGGACAGGGCTGGGAAA. It encodes CASSLGDRAGK. The whole CDR3 is CASSLGDRAGKLFF.

A word on this clone: The read stops 3 residues short of the end of the CDR3; the missing end is completed from the germline J gene. The V and J genes are TRBV30 and TRBJ1-1; D unresolved. Germline values: CDR1 GTSNPN, CDR2 SVGIG (reference sequence). The CDR3 totals 13 residues. Deletions cut 0 bases from V and 5 bases from J, with 10 bases between. The part of the CDR3 DNA that was read is TGTGCCTGGAGTGTTAAGAGAGGGACTGAA. Amino acids: CAWSVKRGTE. The CDR3 reads in full as CAWSVKRGTEAFF.

This clone was observed a handful of times. The CDR3 end is not reached by the read, which stops 3 residues before it; the germline J gene fills it in. The rearrangement joins TRBV11-2 to TRBJ2-1, with D perhaps matching TRBD2 (6 bases). With 0 bases removed from V and 9 bases from J, the gap between germline ends came to 12 bases. The CDR3 consists of 14 residues. Per the germline V gene, CDR1 is SGHAT and CDR2 is FQNNGV. The part of the CDR3 DNA that was read is TGTGCCAGCAGCTTAGATCGGGGGTCCGGTGAG. This translates into CASSLDRGSGE. The whole CDR3 protein is CASSLDRGSGEQFF.

This clone was seen repeatedly, ten times or more. The CDR3 end is not reached by the read, which stops 3 residues before it; the germline J gene fills it in. The J gene is TRBJ2-1, the V gene TRBV29-1, with 11 positions matching TRBD2. Trimming cost V 5 bases and J 4 bases; bases outside gene matches: 7. From germline, CDR1 is SQVTM and CDR2 ANQGSEA. This CDR3 spans 15 amino acids. The CDR3 region is CSVRLAGQPYNEQFF. CDR3 DNA (partial): TGCAGCGTTAGACTAGCGGGGCAGCCATACAATGAG.

This clone was counted between two and nine times. The read halts 3 residues ahead of the CDR3 end, with the missing end drawn from the germline J gene. This chain uses TRBV5-5 with TRBJ2-1; the match to TRBD1 covers 7 bases. Germline V gives CDR1 SGHKS, CDR2 YYEKEE (reference sequence). The CDR3 is 14 amino acids. J gave up 6 bases and V 4 bases, and 7 bases lay outside the gene matches. CDR3 sequence: CASSRTGFRNEQFF. Incomplete CDR3 DNA: TGTGCCAGCAGCAGGACAGGTTTTCGCAATGAG.

CDR3: CASSYDKRTGVDGYTF. CDR3 DNA (partial): TGTGCCAGCAGTTACGATAAGAGGACAGGGGTGGATGGC. The rearrangement links TRBV6-2 or TRBV6-3 to TRBJ1-2; 9 bases fit TRBD1. Read sequence stops 3 residues before the CDR3 end, and the germline J gene provides the missing end. The CDR3 is 16 residues long. Germline CDR1 and CDR2: MNHEY and SVGEGT. After removal of 2 bases from V and 6 bases from J, the junction contained 10 bases not matched to a gene.

This clone turned up a few times. The read ends 3 residues before the CDR3 terminus; that terminus is restored from the germline J gene. V gene TRBV13 combines with J gene TRBJ2-7, with 8 bases fitting TRBD2. The CDR3 runs to 19 residues. Germline loops: CDR1 PRHDT, CDR2 FYEKMQ (reference sequence). J lost 2 bases, V lost 5 bases, and 20 bases had no gene match. CDR3 DNA (partial): TGTGCCAGCAGCGGCCTAAGCGGGCCGGAACTAGCGGATCCCTACGAG. It encodes CASSGLSGPELADPYE. The CDR3 as a whole reads CASSGLSGPELADPYEQYF.

This clone has more than one count but fewer than ten. The read ends 3 residues early relative to the CDR3; the germline J gene fills the gap. This chain links TRBV7-9 with TRBJ1-2; D gene uncertain. Germline CDR1 is SEHNR and CDR2 is FQNEAQ (reference sequence). V shed 2 bases and J shed 0 bases, with 7 bases lying between them. This CDR3 is built from 14 residues. CDR3 in amino acids: CASSLLIANYGYTF. CDR3 DNA (partial): TGTGCCAGCAGCTTACTTATAGCTAACTATGGC.

Notes on this clone: Coverage ceases 3 residues before the CDR3 finishes, and the germline J gene fills in the end. The chain is built from TRBV19 and TRBJ1-4; D ambiguous. This CDR3 region has 14 residues. V was shortened by 3 bases and J by 5 bases, with 10 bases between the two germline ends. Looked up from germline, CDR1 is LNHDA and CDR2 is SQIVND (reference sequence). The CDR3 is CASSMSGRNEKLFF. Partial CDR3 DNA: TGTGCCAGTAGTATGTCGGGGAGGAATGAAAAA. The full variable domain, its missing parts supplied by reference TRBV19 and TRBJ1-4, is DGGITQSPKYLFRKEGQNVTLSCEQNLNHDAMYWYRQDPGQGLRLIYYSQIVNDFQKGDIAEGYSVSREKKESFPLTVTSAQKNPTAFYLCASSMSGRNEKLFFGSGTQLSVL.